This entry describes one T cell receptor (beta chain). The antigen remains unidentified. The study ran its PCR with 60 Vbeta and 13 Jbeta primers. TCRdb keeps only in-frame clones here, not all; method: immunoSEQ multiplex PCR. Of some 90,000 clones listed, 80% are singletons. This sample is part of a study of cytomegalovirus exposure and HLA in healthy donors. Findings and caveats of the study: Later on, an analysis showed TCR association rates differing by HLA locus, with DRB1 the most and HLA-C the fewest. A previous analysis found most TCR beta V segments productive roughly 87% or roughly 30% of the time.

The sequenced sample consisted of PBMCs. The TCR originated in a woman in her forties or fifties in good health and CMV-seropositive.

CDR3: CASSPTGGNTIYF. For the CDR3, the DNA is TGTGCCAGCAGTCCTACAGGGGGAAACACCATATATTTT. V gene TRBV6-1 combines with J gene TRBJ1-3, with D tentatively TRBD1 (6 bases). This CDR3 spans 13 amino acids. CDR1 and CDR2 from the germline V gene are MNHNS and SASEGT. Trimming stripped 5 bases from V and 4 bases from J, with 9 bases between.